Here is one TCR beta chain with its context. In the original processing: For nucleated cells, counts were estimated from reference gene primer amplification. TCRdb's table, derived via immunoSEQ multiplex PCR, lists solely in-frame clones and lacks some. The V and J calls and the clone size are those of that table, but D and trimming were determined from the DNA. The sample holds about 84,000 clones, over 90% seen once. The data were taken from a study of blood T cell repertoires in COVID-19. Study summary: Some COVID-19 samples were acute and others convalescent; all came from the United States, Italy and Spain. PBMCs, B-cell-depleted T cells, or T cells were the source of the cDNA or gDNA that made up the material.

Germline V gene sequence: CDR1 SGHAT, CDR2 FQNNGV. The CDR3 extends over 14 amino acids. V shed 7 bases and J 5 bases; nucleotides not matched to a gene: 10. V usage is TRBV11-2 and J usage is TRBJ2-5, with 7 bases aligning to TRBD2. This receptor was obtained from a human donor with active COVID-19. The donor label of this sample is uncertain. The sequenced sample was peripheral blood. The CDR3 reads CASTQEWGGETQYF. CDR3 nucleotides: TGTGCCAGCACCCAGGAGTGGGGGGGGGAGACCCAGTACTTC. The complete variable domain, with remaining parts taken from reference TRBV11-2 and TRBJ2-5, reads EAGVAQSPRYKIIEKRQSVAFWCNPISGHATLYWYQQILGQGPKLLIQFQNNGVVDDSQLPKDRFSAERLKGVDSTLKIQPAKLEDSAVYLCASTQEWGGETQYFGPGTRLLVL.